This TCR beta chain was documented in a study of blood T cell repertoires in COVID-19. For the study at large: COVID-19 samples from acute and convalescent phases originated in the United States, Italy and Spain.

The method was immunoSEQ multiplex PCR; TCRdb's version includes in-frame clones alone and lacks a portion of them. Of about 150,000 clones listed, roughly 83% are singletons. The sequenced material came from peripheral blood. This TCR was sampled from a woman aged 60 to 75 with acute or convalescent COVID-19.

CDR3 residues: CASSLQGATYGYTF. The CDR3 DNA follows: TGTGCCAGCAGTCTACAGGGGGCAACCTATGGCTACACCTTC. This chain joins TRBV2 and TRBJ1-2; TRBD1 matches 9 bases. The junction had 5 bases not matched to a gene; V was cut back by 5 bases and J by 4 bases. Germline loops: CDR1 SNHLY, CDR2 FYNNEI. This CDR3 region has 14 residues. Complete variable domain (other parts from reference TRBV2 and TRBJ1-2): EPEVTQTPSHQVTQMGQEVILRCVPISNHLYFYWYRQILGQKVEFLVSFYNNEISEKSEIFDDQFSVERPDGSNFTLKIRSTKLEDSAMYFCASSLQGATYGYTFGSGTRLTVV.